What follows is one T cell receptor beta chain and its context. Antigen specificity is unknown. This record belongs to a study of cytomegalovirus exposure and HLA in healthy donors. Trimming cost V 2 bases and J 5 bases, with 6 bases left between them. Germline V lookup: CDR1 KGHSH, CDR2 LQKENI. The length of the CDR3 is 12 residues. Study-level results: An Asian-associated ancestry cluster reportedly showed fewer N-insertions than the roughly 670-donor mean in a later analysis. Later genetic work tied a missense DCLRE1C variant to beta-chain V and J trimming.

The PCR was carried out with 60 Vbeta primers and 13 Jbeta primers. Profiling relied on immunoSEQ multiplex PCR, and the TCRdb table lists in-frame clones only, not all of them. The data hold 150,000 to 200,000 clones, with 79% observed a single time. The chain uses TRBV18 and TRBJ1-2; weak D call: TRBD1 (5 bases). This receptor was obtained from a woman in her 40s in good health and CMV-seronegative. What was sequenced was PBMCs. The DNA for the CDR3 is TGTGCCAGCTCACCAGACAGATATGGCTACACCTTC. Encoded protein: CASSPDRYGYTF. Together with reference TRBV18 and TRBJ1-2, the CDR3 gives the full variable domain: NAGVMQNPRHLVRRRGQEARLRCSPMKGHSHVYWYRQLPEEGLKFMVYLQKENIIDESGMPKERFSAEFPKEGPSILRIQQVVRGDSAAYFCASSPDRYGYTFGSGTRLTVV.